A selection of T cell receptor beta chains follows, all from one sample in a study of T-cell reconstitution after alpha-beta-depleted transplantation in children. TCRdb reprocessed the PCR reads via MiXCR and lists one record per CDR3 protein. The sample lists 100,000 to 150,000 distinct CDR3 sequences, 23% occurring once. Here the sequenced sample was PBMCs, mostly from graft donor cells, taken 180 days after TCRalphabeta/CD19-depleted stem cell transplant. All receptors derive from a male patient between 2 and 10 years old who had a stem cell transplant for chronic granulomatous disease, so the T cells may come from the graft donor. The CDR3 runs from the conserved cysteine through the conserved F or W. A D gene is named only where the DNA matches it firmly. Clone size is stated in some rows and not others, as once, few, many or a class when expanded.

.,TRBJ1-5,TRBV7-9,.,CASSAGQVAGDQPQHF,TGTGCCAGCAGCGCGGGACAAGTGGCGGGGGATCAGCCCCAGCATTTT
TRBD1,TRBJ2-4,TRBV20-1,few,CSARDRGRSIQYF,TGCAGTGCCAGGGACAGGGGACGAAGTATTCAGTACTTC
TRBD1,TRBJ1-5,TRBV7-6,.,CASSLKAGTDRPPQHF,TGTGCCAGCAGCTTAAAGGCCGGGACAGACAGACCGCCCCAGCATTTT
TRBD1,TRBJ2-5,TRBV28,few,CASSFVGTDQETQYF,TGTGCCAGCAGCTTTGTCGGGACAGACCAAGAGACCCAGTACTTC
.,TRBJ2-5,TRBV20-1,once,CSARYMETQYF,TGCAGTGCTAGATATATGGAGACCCAGTACTTC
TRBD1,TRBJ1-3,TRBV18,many,CASSLQGASSSGNTIYF,TGTGCCAGCTCACTTCAGGGGGCATCTAGCTCTGGAAACACCATATATTTT
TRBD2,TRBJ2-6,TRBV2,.,CASSASLAGSSGANVLTF,TGTGCCAGCAGTGCAAGTCTAGCGGGAAGCTCTGGGGCCAACGTCCTGACTTTC
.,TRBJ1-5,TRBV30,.,CAWGPSSRQPQHF,TGTGCCTGGGGCCCCTCTAGTCGTCAGCCCCAGCATTTT
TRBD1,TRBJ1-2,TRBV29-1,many,CSVAQGASSYTF,TGCAGCGTCGCACAGGGGGCGAGTAGCTACACCTTC
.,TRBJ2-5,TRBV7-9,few,CASSLYRDHQETQYF,TGTGCCAGCAGTTTATACCGGGACCACCAAGAGACCCAGTACTTC
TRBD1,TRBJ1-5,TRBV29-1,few,CSVPGQPDQPQHF,TGCAGCGTTCCGGGACAGCCCGATCAGCCCCAGCATTTT
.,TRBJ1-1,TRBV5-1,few,CASHPPREGRSGTEAFF,TGCGCCAGCCATCCTCCCCGGGAAGGCAGGAGTGGCACTGAAGCTTTCTTT
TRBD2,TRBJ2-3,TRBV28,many,CASGSGGPLTDTQYF,TGTGCCAGCGGCTCGGGGGGACCACTCACAGATACGCAGTATTTT
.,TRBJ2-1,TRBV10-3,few,CAIRGRLDSGGEQFF,TGTGCCATCAGAGGGCGGCTGGACTCCGGCGGTGAGCAGTTCTTC
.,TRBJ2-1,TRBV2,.,CASAVGAGEQFF,TGTGCCAGTGCCGTGGGGGCTGGGGAGCAGTTCTTC
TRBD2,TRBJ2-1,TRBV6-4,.,CVSSEIQAGVANEQFF,TGTGTCAGCAGTGAGATTCAGGCGGGAGTGGCTAATGAGCAGTTCTTC